The rows below give T cell receptor beta chains drawn from one sample of a study of T cell responses to AZD1222 COVID-19 vaccine. Here immunoSEQ multiplex PCR was the method, and the copy in TCRdb shows in-frame clones only, minus some. The table shows roughly 160,000 clones, with approximately 87% occurring only once. The starting material was peripheral blood, obtained 28 days after the second AZD1222 dose. These receptors came from an adult who received the AZD1222 COVID-19 vaccine. Each CDR3 is given with its conserved first and last residue. Each record gives: J gene, clone size, D gene, V gene, CDR3 DNA, CDR3 protein. D genes are given only for firm matches. Clone size, where shown, is once, few, many, or a class for clones that have expanded.

J: TRBJ1-2
size: NA
D: NA
V: TRBV6-1
DNA: TGTGCCAGCAGTGAAGGAGGCGGCGGCAACTATGGCTACACCTTC
CDR3: CASSEGGGGNYGYTF

J: TRBJ2-7
size: few
D: TRBD1
V: TRBV27
DNA: TGTGCCAGCAGTCCCTCCTTCGGGGACAGCTCCTACGAGCAGTACTTC
CDR3: CASSPSFGDSSYEQYF

J: TRBJ2-2
size: NA
D: NA
V: TRBV6-5
DNA: TGTGCCAGCAGTTACCAGGGACCGAACACCGGGGAGCTGTTTTTT
CDR3: CASSYQGPNTGELFF

J: TRBJ1-2
size: NA
D: TRBD1
V: TRBV10-3
DNA: TGTGCCACAGGACAGGGGCTAAACTATGGCTACACCTTC
CDR3: CATGQGLNYGYTF

J: TRBJ1-1
size: NA
D: NA
V: TRBV12-3/TRBV12-4
DNA: TGTGCCAGCAGTGGCCGTTGGAACACTGAAGCTTTCTTT
CDR3: CASSGRWNTEAFF

J: TRBJ2-2
size: NA
D: TRBD1
V: TRBV10-3
DNA: TGTGCCATCCTAGGTCAGGGGGCTGCCGGGGAGCTGTTTTTT
CDR3: CAILGQGAAGELFF

J: TRBJ2-1
size: NA
D: TRBD2
V: TRBV3-1/TRBV3-2
DNA: TGTGCCAGCAGCCTACTTAGCGGGGCCTACAATGAGCAGTTCTTC
CDR3: CASSLLSGAYNEQFF

J: TRBJ2-3
size: NA
D: NA
V: TRBV5-1
DNA: TGCGCCAGCAGCTTGGACGGCCAACGGGCCCAGAGGAACACAGATACGCAGTATTTT
CDR3: CASSLDGQRAQRNTDTQYF

J: TRBJ1-2
size: once
D: NA
V: TRBV5-6
DNA: TGTGCCAGCAGCATGACAGGAGGAGAGGGTCGCTACACCTTC
CDR3: CASSMTGGEGRYTF

J: TRBJ2-5
size: NA
D: NA
V: TRBV5-1
DNA: TGCGCCAGCAGCTTCGGCCGCCAAGAGACCCAGTACTTC
CDR3: CASSFGRQETQYF

J: TRBJ1-3
size: NA
D: NA
V: TRBV5-6
DNA: TGTGCCAGCAGCTTACGGGGCCTCTCTGGAAACACCATATATTTT
CDR3: CASSLRGLSGNTIYF

J: TRBJ1-2
size: NA
D: TRBD1
V: TRBV7-9
DNA: TGTGCCAGCAGCCCGGACAGGGACTATGGCTACACCTTC
CDR3: CASSPDRDYGYTF

J: TRBJ1-1
size: NA
D: NA
V: TRBV29-1
DNA: TGCAGCGTTCCTAGGAACACTGAAGCTTTCTTT
CDR3: CSVPRNTEAFF

J: TRBJ2-7
size: once
D: NA
V: TRBV21-1
DNA: TGTGCCAGCAGCAAAAGGCACAGGGTCAACGAGCAGTACTTC
CDR3: CASSKRHRVNEQYF

J: TRBJ1-4
size: NA
D: TRBD1
V: TRBV7-2
DNA: TGTGCCAGCAGAGCTATGACAGGGCCTAATGAAAAACTGTTTTTT
CDR3: CASRAMTGPNEKLFF

J: TRBJ2-5
size: NA
D: NA
V: TRBV6-5
DNA: TGTGCCAGCAGTTACTCGAAAAGAGAAGAGACCCAGTACTTC
CDR3: CASSYSKREETQYF

J: TRBJ2-1
size: NA
D: NA
V: TRBV29-1
DNA: TGCAGCGTGAGCAGGGCCAGCTCCTACAATGAGCAGTTCTTC
CDR3: CSVSRASSYNEQFF

J: TRBJ2-1
size: NA
D: NA
V: TRBV5-6
DNA: TGTGCCAGCAGCTCCCGGGGTGAGCAGTTCTTC
CDR3: CASSSRGEQFF

J: TRBJ2-7
size: NA
D: TRBD1
V: TRBV7-9
DNA: TGTGCCAGCAGCTTAGATCAGACAGGGGGCTACGAGCAGTACTTC
CDR3: CASSLDQTGGYEQYF

J: TRBJ1-2
size: NA
D: NA
V: TRBV6-2/TRBV6-3
DNA: TGTGCCAGCAGCCCTCCGGACCCGGGAAACTATGGCTACACCTTC
CDR3: CASSPPDPGNYGYTF

J: TRBJ1-3
size: NA
D: NA
V: TRBV19
DNA: TGTGCCGGGGGTACTGGAAACACCATATATTTT
CDR3: CAGGTGNTIYF

J: TRBJ2-7
size: NA
D: NA
V: TRBV5-6
DNA: TGTGCCAGCAGCTCGGTTGGGGGCTTCAACAACGAGCAGTACTTC
CDR3: CASSSVGGFNNEQYF